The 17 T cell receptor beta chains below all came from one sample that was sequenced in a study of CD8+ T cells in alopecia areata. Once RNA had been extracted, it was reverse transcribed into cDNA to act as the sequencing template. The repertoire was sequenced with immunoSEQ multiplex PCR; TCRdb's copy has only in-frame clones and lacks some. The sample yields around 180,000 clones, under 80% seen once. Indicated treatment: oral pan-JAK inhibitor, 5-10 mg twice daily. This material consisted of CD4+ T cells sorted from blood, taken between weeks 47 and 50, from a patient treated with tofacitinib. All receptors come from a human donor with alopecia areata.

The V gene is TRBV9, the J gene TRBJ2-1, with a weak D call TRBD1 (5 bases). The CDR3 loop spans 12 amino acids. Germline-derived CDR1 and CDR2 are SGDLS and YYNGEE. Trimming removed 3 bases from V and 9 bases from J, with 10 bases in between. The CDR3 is CASSASGAEQFF. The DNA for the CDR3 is TGTGCCAGCAGCGCCTCTGGGGCTGAGCAGTTCTTC.

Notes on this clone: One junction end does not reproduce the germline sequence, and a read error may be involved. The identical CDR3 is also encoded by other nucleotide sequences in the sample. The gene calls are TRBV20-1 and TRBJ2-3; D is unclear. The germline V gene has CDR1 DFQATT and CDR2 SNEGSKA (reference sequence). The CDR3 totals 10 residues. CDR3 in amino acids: CSARADTQYF. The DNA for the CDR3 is TGCAGTGCGAGAGCTGATACGCAGTATTTT.

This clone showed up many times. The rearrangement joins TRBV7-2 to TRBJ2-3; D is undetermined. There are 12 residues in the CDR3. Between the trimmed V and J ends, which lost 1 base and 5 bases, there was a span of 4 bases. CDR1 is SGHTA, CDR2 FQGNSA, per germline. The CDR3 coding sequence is TGTGCCAGCAGCTTAGGAATAGATACGCAGTATTTT. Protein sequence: CASSLGIDTQYF.

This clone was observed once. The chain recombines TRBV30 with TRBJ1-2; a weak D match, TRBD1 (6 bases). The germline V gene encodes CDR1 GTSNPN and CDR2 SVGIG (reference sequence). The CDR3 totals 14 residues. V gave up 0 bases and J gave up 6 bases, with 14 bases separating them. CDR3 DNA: TGTGCCTGGAGTGTACTTGGGGGGGCAAATGGCTACACCTTC. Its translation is CAWSVLGGANGYTF.

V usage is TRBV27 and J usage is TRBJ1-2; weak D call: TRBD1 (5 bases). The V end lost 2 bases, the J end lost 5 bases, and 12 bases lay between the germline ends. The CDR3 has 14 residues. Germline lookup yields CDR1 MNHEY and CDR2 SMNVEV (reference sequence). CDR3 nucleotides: TGTGCCAGCAGTTTAACCAGAGGGGTGTATGGCTACACCTTC. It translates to CASSLTRGVYGYTF.

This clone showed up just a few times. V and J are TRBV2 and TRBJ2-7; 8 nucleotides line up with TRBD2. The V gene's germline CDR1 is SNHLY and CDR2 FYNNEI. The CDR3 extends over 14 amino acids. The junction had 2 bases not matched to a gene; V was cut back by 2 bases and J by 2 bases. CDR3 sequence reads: CASSEHGGAYEQYF. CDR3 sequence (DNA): TGTGCCAGCAGTGAACACGGGGGGGCCTACGAGCAGTACTTC.

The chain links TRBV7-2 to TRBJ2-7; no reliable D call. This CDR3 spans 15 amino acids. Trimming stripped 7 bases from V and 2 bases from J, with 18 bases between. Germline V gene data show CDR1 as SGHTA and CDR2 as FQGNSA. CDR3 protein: CASNRNIDGTYEQYF. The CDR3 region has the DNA TGTGCCAGCAACCGAAACATAGATGGAACCTACGAGCAGTACTTC.

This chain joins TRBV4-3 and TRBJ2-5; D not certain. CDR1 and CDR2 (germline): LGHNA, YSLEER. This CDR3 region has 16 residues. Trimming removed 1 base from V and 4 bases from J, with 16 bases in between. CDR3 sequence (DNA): TGCGCCAGCAGCCAAGTGAAGCCCTCCGGGCCAGAGACCCAGTACTTC. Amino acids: CASSQVKPSGPETQYF.

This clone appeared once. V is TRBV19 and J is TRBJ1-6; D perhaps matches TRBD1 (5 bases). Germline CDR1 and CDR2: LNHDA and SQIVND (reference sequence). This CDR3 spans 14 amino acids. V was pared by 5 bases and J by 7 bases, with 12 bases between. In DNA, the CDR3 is TGTGCCAGTAGTTTTGGGACCTTGAATTCACCCCTCCACTTT. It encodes CASSFGTLNSPLHF.

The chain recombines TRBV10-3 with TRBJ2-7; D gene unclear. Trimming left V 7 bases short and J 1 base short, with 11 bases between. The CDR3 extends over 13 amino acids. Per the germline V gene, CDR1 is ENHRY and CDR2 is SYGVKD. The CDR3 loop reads CAIKIGESYEQYF. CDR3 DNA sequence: TGTGCCATCAAGATTGGGGAATCCTACGAGCAGTACTTC.

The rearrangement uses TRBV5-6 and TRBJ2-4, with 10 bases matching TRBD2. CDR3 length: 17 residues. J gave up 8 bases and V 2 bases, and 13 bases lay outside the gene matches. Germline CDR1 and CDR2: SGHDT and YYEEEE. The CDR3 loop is CASSFGSSGGSSYIQYF. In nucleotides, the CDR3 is TGTGCCAGCAGCTTCGGTTCTAGCGGGGGAAGTAGTTACATTCAGTACTTC.

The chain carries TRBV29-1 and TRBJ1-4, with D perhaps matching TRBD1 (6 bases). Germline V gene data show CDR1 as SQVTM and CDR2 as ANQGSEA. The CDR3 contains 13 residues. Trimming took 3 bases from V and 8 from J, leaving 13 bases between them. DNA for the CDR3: TGCAGCGTTGAGGGTCAGGGGAGGGAAAAACTGTTTTTT. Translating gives CSVEGQGREKLFF. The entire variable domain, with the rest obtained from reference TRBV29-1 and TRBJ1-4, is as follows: SAVISQKPSRDICQRGTSLTIQCQVDSQVTMMFWYRQQPGQSLTLIATANQGSEATYESGFVIDKFPISRPNLTFSTLTVSNMSPEDSSIYLCSVEGQGREKLFFGSGTQLSVL.

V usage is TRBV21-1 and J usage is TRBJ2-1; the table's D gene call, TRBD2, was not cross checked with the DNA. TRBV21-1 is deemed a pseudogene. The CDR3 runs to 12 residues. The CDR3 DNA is TGTGCCAGCAGCGCCCGGGACAATGAGCAGTTCTTC. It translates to CASSARDNEQFF.

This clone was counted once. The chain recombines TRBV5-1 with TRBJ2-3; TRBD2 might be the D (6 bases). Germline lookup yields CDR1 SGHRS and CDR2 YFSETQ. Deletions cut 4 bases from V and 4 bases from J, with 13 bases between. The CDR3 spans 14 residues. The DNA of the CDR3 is TGCGCCAGCAGCCGGACGAGCGGGTCAGATACGCAGTATTTT. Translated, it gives CASSRTSGSDTQYF.

The CDR3 region is CASSLSINQPQHF. DNA for the CDR3: TGTGCCAGCAGCTTATCCATCAATCAGCCCCAGCATTTT. The rearrangement uses TRBV7-2 and TRBJ1-5, with D unclear. Trimming shortened V by 2 bases and J by 3 bases, and 5 bases separated the two germline ends. This CDR3 is 13 amino acids long. Germline CDR1 is SGHTA and CDR2 is FQGNSA.

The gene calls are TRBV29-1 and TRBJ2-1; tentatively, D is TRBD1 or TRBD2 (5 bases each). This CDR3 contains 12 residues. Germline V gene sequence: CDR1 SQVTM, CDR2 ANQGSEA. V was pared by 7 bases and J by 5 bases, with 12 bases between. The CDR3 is CSGGPRNNEQFF. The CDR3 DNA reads TGCAGCGGGGGACCCAGAAACAATGAGCAGTTCTTC.

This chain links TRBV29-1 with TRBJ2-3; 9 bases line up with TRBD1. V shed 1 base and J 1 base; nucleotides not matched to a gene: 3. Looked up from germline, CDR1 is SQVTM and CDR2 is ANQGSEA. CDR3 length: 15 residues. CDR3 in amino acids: CSVEVWTGGTDTQYF. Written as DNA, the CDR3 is TGCAGCGTTGAAGTATGGACAGGGGGCACAGATACGCAGTATTTT.